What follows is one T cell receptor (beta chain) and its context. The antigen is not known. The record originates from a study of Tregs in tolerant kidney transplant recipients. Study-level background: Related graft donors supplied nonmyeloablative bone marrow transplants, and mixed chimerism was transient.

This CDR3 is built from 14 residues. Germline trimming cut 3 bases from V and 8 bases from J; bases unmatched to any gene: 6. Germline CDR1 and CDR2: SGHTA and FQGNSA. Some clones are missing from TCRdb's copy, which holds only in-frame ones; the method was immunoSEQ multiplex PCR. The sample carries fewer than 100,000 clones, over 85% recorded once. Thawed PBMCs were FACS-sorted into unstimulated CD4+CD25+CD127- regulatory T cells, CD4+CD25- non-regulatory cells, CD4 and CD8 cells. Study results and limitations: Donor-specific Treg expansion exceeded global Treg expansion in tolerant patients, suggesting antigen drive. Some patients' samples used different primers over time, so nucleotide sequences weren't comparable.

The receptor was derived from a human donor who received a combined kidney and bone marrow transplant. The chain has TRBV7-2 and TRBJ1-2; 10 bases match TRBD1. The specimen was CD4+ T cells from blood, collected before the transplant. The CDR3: CASSFPGQGIGYTF. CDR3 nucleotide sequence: TGTGCCAGCAGCTTCCCGGGACAGGGGATAGGCTACACCTTC.